This entry features one T cell receptor (beta chain) sequence. This entry comes from a study of OX40 agonist ivuxolimab in advanced cancers. Study details: Given to patients was ivuxolimab, an agonistic anti-OX40 (CD134) antibody.

Method: immunoSEQ multiplex PCR; TCRdb's copy keeps in-frame clones and lacks some. The sample carries more than 45,000 clones, 88% recorded once. Germline V gene data show CDR1 as SEHNR and CDR2 as FQNEAQ (reference sequence). V was clipped by 3 bases and J by 3 bases, with 11 bases between them. The CDR3 extends over 14 amino acids. Sequencing was performed on CD4+ or CD8+ T cells sorted from blood, taken in a trial of the OX40 agonist ivuxolimab. This receptor was obtained from an adult with an advanced solid tumor such as melanoma, head and neck, liver or kidney cancer. This rearrangement joins TRBV7-9 to TRBJ1-1; D uncertain. CDR3 amino acids: CASSFHPRDTEAFF. The CDR3 coding sequence is TGTGCCAGCAGCTTTCATCCAAGGGACACTGAAGCTTTCTTT.